The 32 T cell receptor beta chains given below trace back to one sample, sequenced in a study of blood T cell repertoires in COVID-19 (TCRdb year 2020). Libraries were constructed by the immunoSEQ multiplex PCR assay. Not all clones reach the TCRdb copy of this immuneACCESS table, which keeps in-frame sequences only. Checked studies attribute under half of the gap to unresolved V genes and leave the rest unexplained. The sample yields some 70,000 clones; approximately 77% were counted once. The ten top clones hold 0.65% to 0.9% of the sample. Sequencing input: peripheral blood. The receptors here all came from a woman in her 70s with acute or convalescent COVID-19.

J is TRBJ1-3 and V is TRBV9, with D unresolved. The length of the CDR3 is 14 residues. V lost 3 bases and J 2 bases, leaving 9 bases between the germline ends. The germline CDR1 and CDR2 sequences are SGDLS and YYNGEE. CDR3 sequence (DNA): TGTGCCAGCAGCGCTAGCGGGGCTGGAAACACCATATATTTT. This codes for CASSASGAGNTIYF.

The rearrangement joins TRBV4-1 to TRBJ2-6; TRBD2 aligns across 8 bases. Trimming removed 3 bases from V and 2 bases from J; junction bases left unmatched: 9. CDR1 and CDR2 from the germline V gene are MGHRA and YSYEKL. CDR3 length: 18 amino acids. The CDR3 region is CASSQPRGGTAGANVLTF. The CDR3 nucleotides read TGCGCCAGCAGCCAGCCTCGGGGGGGGACGGCTGGGGCCAACGTCCTGACTTTC.

This chain links TRBV7-6 with TRBJ2-7, with 7 bases identical to TRBD2. This CDR3 comprises 15 residues. Trimming cost V 3 bases and J 5 bases; bases outside gene matches: 10. Germline V gene sequence: CDR1 SGHVS, CDR2 FNYEAQ. CDR3 bases: TGTGCCAGCAGCTTCCCAGCGGGAATCGAGGACGAGCAGTACTTC. Its protein product is CASSFPAGIEDEQYF.

This chain uses TRBV7-2 with TRBJ2-1, with TRBD2 matching 10 bases. Losses at the gene ends were 5 bases for V and 5 bases for J; bases not matched to a gene: 9. This CDR3 has 16 residues. Germline loops: CDR1 SGHTA, CDR2 FQGNSA. CDR3 amino acids: CASSPLAGVTHNEQFF. CDR3 sequence (DNA): TGTGCCAGCAGCCCCCTAGCGGGAGTTACCCACAATGAGCAGTTCTTC.

This clone was picked up a small number of times. The chain recombines TRBV30 with TRBJ2-7; tentative D call: TRBD1 (5 bases). Germline V gene lookup returns CDR1 GTSNPN and CDR2 SVGIG (reference sequence). The ends were cut back, 1 base at V and 4 bases at J, with 17 bases in the middle. The CDR3 runs to 15 residues. CDR3 in amino acids: CAWSGGLTRQYEQYF. For the CDR3, the DNA is TGTGCCTGGAGTGGGGGCTTAACTCGACAGTACGAGCAGTACTTC.

The chain links TRBV18 to TRBJ1-5, with D perhaps matching TRBD1 (5 bases). This CDR3 comprises 13 residues. The V end lost 3 bases, the J end lost 5 bases, and 8 bases lay between the germline ends. Germline V gives CDR1 KGHSH, CDR2 LQKENI. The chain's CDR3 is CASSPGGDQPQHF. DNA of the CDR3: TGTGCCAGCTCACCGGGGGGGGATCAGCCCCAGCATTTT.

The chain joins TRBV27 to TRBJ1-3, with 7 positions matching TRBD1. Germline assignment: CDR1 MNHEY and CDR2 SMNVEV (reference sequence). The V and J ends lost 6 bases and 2 bases, in that order; junction bases with no gene match: 7. This CDR3 has 15 residues. CDR3 sequence (DNA): TGTGCCAGCAGACCGGGAACAGGGGCTGGAAACACCATATATTTT. It encodes CASRPGTGAGNTIYF.

About this clone: No conserved phenylalanine or tryptophan ends this CDR3, so it is likely a read error. The DNA is omitted, as the CDR3 cannot be located on it reliably, and the CDR3 follows TCRdb's listing. The V call is TRBV7-2, the J call TRBJ2-7; TRBD1, as called in the table, went unchecked against the DNA. The germline V gene encodes CDR1 SGHTA and CDR2 FQGNSA. The CDR3 is made up of 12 amino acids, end residues included. CDR3 protein: CASSLCRPGGRI.

A few counts support this clone. V gene TRBV6-5 combines with J gene TRBJ1-4, with 9 nucleotides matching TRBD1. The length of the CDR3 is 14 residues. Germline CDR1 MNHEY, CDR2 SVGAGI. Trimming cost V 10 bases and J 8 bases; bases outside gene matches: 11. CDR3 sequence (DNA): TGTGCCACTGCGGGTGGGACAGGGAACGAAAAACTGTTTTTT. Amino acids: CATAGGTGNEKLFF.

This chain uses TRBV6-5 with TRBJ1-4; 9 bases map to TRBD1. After removal of 1 base from V and 2 bases from J, the junction contained 2 bases not matched to a gene. The CDR3 consists of 16 residues. Germline CDR1 is MNHEY and CDR2 is SVGAGI. The CDR3 region has the DNA TGTGCCAGCAGTTACTTAGGACAGGGGACTAATGAAAAACTGTTTTTT. It encodes CASSYLGQGTNEKLFF.

This chain connects TRBV6-6 to TRBJ1-5, with 7 bases that match TRBD1. CDR3 size: 19 residues. The V segment lost 6 bases and the J segment 0 bases; nucleotides outside the gene matches: 17. The germline CDR1 and CDR2 sequences are MNHNY and SVGAGI (reference sequence). The CDR3 nucleotides are TGTGCCAGCAGCTCTCGGGATACCGGGACAGCTCATAGCAATCAGCCCCAGCATTTT. Amino acids: CASSSRDTGTAHSNQPQHF.

This clone was found many times. The rearrangement links TRBV2 to TRBJ2-2; 12 nucleotides match TRBD1. The CDR3 contains 18 residues. Germline CDR1 reads SNHLY; CDR2 reads FYNNEI. V shed 6 bases and J 4 bases; nucleotides not matched to a gene: 12. CDR3 coding DNA: TGTGCCAGCAGCCCCACCCCGGGACAGGGGGCGCGCACCGGGGAGCTGTTTTTT. Its protein is CASSPTPGQGARTGELFF.

This clone has just a few counts. One end of the junction is discordant with germline, which a read error may explain. The chain has TRBV7-7 and TRBJ2-1, with 8 nucleotides matching TRBD2. Germline CDR1 and CDR2: SSHAT and FNYEAQ (reference sequence). The CDR3 is 16 residues long. CDR3 sequence: CASSLDVAGRTNEQFF. The CDR3 DNA reads as TGTGCTAGCAGCTTAGACGTAGCGGGAAGGACGAATGAGCAGTTCTTC.

The sample holds a few counts of this clone. CDR3 residues: CASSLGTGASTDTQYF. CDR3 DNA sequence: TGTGCCAGCAGTCTCGGGACAGGGGCGAGCACAGATACGCAGTATTTT. The chain uses TRBV28 and TRBJ2-3; 10 bases line up with TRBD1. Per germline, CDR1 MDHEN and CDR2 SYDVKM. The CDR3 runs 16 residues. The junction had 5 bases not matched to a gene; V was cut back by 5 bases and J by 0 bases.

V gene TRBV6-5 combines with J gene TRBJ2-1, with TRBD2 matching over 9 bases. Germline V gene sequence: CDR1 MNHEY, CDR2 SVGAGI. J gave up 8 bases and V 9 bases, and 14 bases lay outside the gene matches. The CDR3 is 15 amino acids. The CDR3 DNA is TGTGCCAGTCTTTTCGGGAGCGGGGGGATGGATGAGCAGTTCTTC. Its translation: CASLFGSGGMDEQFF.

Only a few counts were recorded for this clone. The chain combines TRBV10-2 with TRBJ2-1, with TRBD2 matching 8 bases. This CDR3 spans 14 amino acids. Looked up from germline, CDR1 is WSHSY and CDR2 is SAAADI. The V gene end was trimmed by 7 bases and the J gene end by 4 bases; junction bases not matched to a gene: 6. The CDR3 loop is CASTLAGDYNEQFF. CDR3 coding DNA: TGCGCCAGCACCCTAGCGGGTGATTACAATGAGCAGTTCTTC.

The chain carries TRBV5-4 and TRBJ2-5; 11 positions agree with TRBD2. CDR3 length: 15 residues. Germline CDR1 SGHNT, CDR2 YYREEE (reference sequence). Unmatched junction bases numbered 3, after V lost 3 bases and J lost 2 bases. The CDR3 region is CASSSSGGNQETQYF. The CDR3 bases are TGTGCCAGCAGCTCTAGCGGGGGGAATCAAGAGACCCAGTACTTC.

The table lists this clone with a few counts. The chain is built from TRBV5-5 and TRBJ2-7, with D perhaps matching TRBD1 (6 bases). The V gene lost 4 bases and the J gene lost 1 base, with 15 bases spanning the gap. Germline V gives CDR1 SGHKS, CDR2 YYEKEE (reference sequence). The CDR3 runs 15 residues. This chain's CDR3 is CASSPTGTTSYEQYF. For the CDR3, the DNA is TGTGCCAGCAGCCCTACCGGGACAACTTCCTACGAGCAGTACTTC.

This clone is a singleton in its sample. The chain carries TRBV10-3 and TRBJ1-1; TRBD1 agrees at 7 bases. The CDR3 is 14 amino acids. After removal of 2 bases from V and 7 bases from J, the junction contained 7 bases not matched to a gene. Per germline, CDR1 ENHRY and CDR2 SYGVKD. This CDR3 reads CAISEEGGRDEAFF. Written as DNA, the CDR3 is TGTGCCATCAGTGAGGAAGGGGGCAGAGATGAAGCTTTCTTT.

The V and J genes are TRBV19 and TRBJ2-7, with 7 bases matching TRBD1. This CDR3 contains 14 residues. Trimming took 4 bases from V and 4 from J; bases not matched to a gene: 7. Germline V gene lookup returns CDR1 LNHDA and CDR2 SQIVND (reference sequence). The CDR3 protein is CASSTPGGRYEQYF. The DNA of the CDR3 is TGTGCCAGTAGTACCCCAGGGGGACGTTACGAGCAGTACTTC. Looking up the rest from reference TRBV19 and TRBJ2-7 gives the full variable domain: DGGITQSPKYLFRKEGQNVTLSCEQNLNHDAMYWYRQDPGQGLRLIYYSQIVNDFQKGDIAEGYSVSREKKESFPLTVTSAQKNPTAFYLCASSTPGGRYEQYFGPGTRLTVT.

V is TRBV5-4 and J is TRBJ2-3; weak D call: TRBD2 (6 bases). V was trimmed by 4 bases and J by 0 bases, leaving 18 bases between them. The CDR3 spans 17 residues. The germline V gene has CDR1 SGHNT and CDR2 YYREEE (reference sequence). The CDR3 DNA reads TGTGCCAGCAGCCCCGGAATAGCGGCAACTAGCACAGATACGCAGTATTTT. It is translated as CASSPGIAATSTDTQYF.

V usage is TRBV5-5 and J usage is TRBJ1-4, with 7 bases aligning to TRBD1. CDR1 is SGHKS and CDR2 is YYEKEE in the germline V gene (reference sequence). The CDR3 runs to 15 residues. V shed 0 bases, J shed 7 bases, and the junction held 6 bases outside the gene matches. The CDR3 bases are TGTGCCAGCAGCTTGGTTTCAGGGGGGAGTGAAAAACTGTTTTTT. Translating it yields CASSLVSGGSEKLFF. Full variable domain (outside the CDR3, taken from reference TRBV5-5 and TRBJ1-4): DAGVTQSPTHLIKTRGQQVTLRCSPISGHKSVSWYQQVLGQGPQFIFQYYEKEERGRGNFPDRFSARQFPNYSSELNVNALLLGDSALYLCASSLVSGGSEKLFFGSGTQLSVL.

This clone showed up just once. The chain uses TRBV14 and TRBJ2-7; a weak D match, TRBD2 (6 bases). Trimming left V 8 bases short and J 6 bases short, with 17 bases between. This CDR3 has 13 residues. Germline values: CDR1 SGHDN, CDR2 FVKESK. CDR3: CASEVTRGSEQYF. The CDR3 bases are TGTGCCAGCGAGGTCACACGGGGGTCCGAGCAGTACTTC.

The chain carries TRBV10-3 and TRBJ1-2, with 9 bases identical to TRBD1. The CDR3 sequence is 15 residues long. Germline trimming cut 6 bases from V and 1 base from J; bases unmatched to any gene: 6. CDR1 and CDR2 (germline): ENHRY, SYGVKD. CDR3 DNA: TGTGCCATCAGGCAGACAGGGGGAGATAACTATGGCTACACCTTC. This gives the protein CAIRQTGGDNYGYTF.

This chain joins TRBV11-1 and TRBJ2-5; TRBD2 might be the D (5 bases). The CDR3 spans 12 residues. CDR1 is SGHAT, CDR2 FQDESV, per germline (reference sequence). Trimming shortened V by 5 bases and J by 3 bases, and 7 bases separated the two germline ends. CDR3 loop: CASSRGEETQYF. DNA for the CDR3: TGTGCCAGCAGCCGGGGAGAAGAGACCCAGTACTTC.

This clone was picked up a small number of times. Different DNA sequences within this sample yield the same CDR3. This chain connects TRBV7-9 to TRBJ2-7; D not certain. This CDR3 is 12 amino acids long. The germline V gene encodes CDR1 SEHNR and CDR2 FQNEAQ (reference sequence). Trimming took 2 bases from V and 4 from J, leaving 6 bases between them. CDR3 DNA: TGTGCCAGCAGCTTATCGGGTTACGAGCAGTACTTC. It is translated as CASSLSGYEQYF.

The rearrangement joins TRBV3-1 (or the pseudogene TRBV3-2) to TRBJ2-5; no clear D. The CDR3 is 12 residues long. With 1 base removed from V and 5 bases from J, the gap between germline ends came to 5 bases. The germline V gene encodes CDR1 LGHDT and CDR2 YNNKEL (reference sequence). CDR3 nucleotide sequence: TGTGCCAGCAGCCAAGTTACTGAGACCCAGTACTTC. It codes for CASSQVTETQYF.

This clone appeared a few times. The rearrangement links TRBV19 to TRBJ2-1, with 12 nucleotides matching TRBD2. V shed 3 bases, J shed 9 bases, and the junction held 9 bases outside the gene matches. This CDR3 has 16 amino acids. The germline V gene encodes CDR1 LNHDA and CDR2 SQIVND (reference sequence). CDR3 bases: TGTGCCAGTAGTATTTGGTCTAGCGGGAGGGCCACTGAGCAGTTCTTC. Translating gives CASSIWSSGRATEQFF.

This clone was observed a single time. The rearrangement links TRBV14 to TRBJ2-5; TRBD1 agrees at 7 bases. This CDR3 spans 14 amino acids. Germline assignment: CDR1 SGHDN and CDR2 FVKESK. Trimming cost V 4 bases and J 5 bases; bases outside gene matches: 7. CDR3: CASSPATGQETQYF. CDR3 DNA sequence: TGTGCCAGCAGCCCCGCGACAGGGCAGGAGACCCAGTACTTC.

The chain combines TRBV19 with TRBJ1-5; D may be TRBD1 (5 bases). This CDR3 spans 14 amino acids. V was cut by 9 bases and J by 4 bases, with 16 bases left in between. Germline values: CDR1 LNHDA, CDR2 SQIVND (reference sequence). This CDR3 reads CASNERGTNQPQHF. The CDR3 nucleotides read TGTGCCAGCAACGAGCGCGGGACTAATCAGCCCCAGCATTTT.

This clone came up a few times. V and J are TRBV30 and TRBJ1-6; unclear D gene. Trimming stripped 1 base from V and 7 bases from J, with 11 bases between. The CDR3 is made up of 14 amino acids. Per the germline V gene, CDR1 is GTSNPN and CDR2 is SVGIG (reference sequence). CDR3 DNA: TGTGCCTGGAGTGGTACGGGAGGGAATTCACCCCTCCACTTT. Amino acid sequence: CAWSGTGGNSPLHF. The full variable domain, completed using reference TRBV30 and TRBJ1-6, is SQTIHQWPATLVQPVGSPLSLECTVEGTSNPNLYWYRQAAGRGLQLLFYSVGIGQISSEVPQNLSASRPQDRQFILSSKKLLLSDSGFYLCAWSGTGGNSPLHFGNGTRLTVT.

CDR3 region: CASSLRTDTGELFF. CDR3 in DNA: TGTGCCAGCAGCTTAAGGACAGACACCGGGGAGCTGTTTTTT. V usage is TRBV7-9 and J usage is TRBJ2-2, with D maybe TRBD1 (6 bases). The CDR3 is 14 amino acids. In germline, CDR1 is SEHNR, CDR2 FQNEAQ (reference sequence). Trimming pared 2 bases from V and 3 bases from J, leaving 7 bases between.